One sample yielded the 16 T cell receptor beta chains listed below, sequenced in a study of early T cells in non-severe SARS-CoV-2 infection (dated by TCRdb to the early 2020s). Library generation was performed with 5' RACE. Sequenced on a NextSeq 500. TCRdb applied fastp at Q25 and MiXCR to the public reads, then kept only in-frame beta chains. A single entry per CDR3 protein holds the most common genes and DNA from its merged rows. The sample has roughly 70,000 distinct CDR3 sequences on record, 18% of them singletons. The top ten hold 7.5% to 10% of the sample. This material consisted of whole blood, taken at baseline. Source of these receptors: an adult who was a healthcare worker with PCR-confirmed SARS-CoV-2 infection or an uninfected control (not recorded which).

V is TRBV12-3 or TRBV12-4 and J is TRBJ2-3; D remains unclear. V was clipped by 9 bases and J by 7 bases, with 14 bases between them. The CDR3 runs to 12 residues. CDR3 sequence reads: CASPPSPNTQYF. DNA of the CDR3: TGTGCCAGTCCCCCCAGTCCGAATACGCAGTATTTT.

The chain links TRBV12-3 or TRBV12-4 to TRBJ1-4, with a weak D call TRBD1 (6 bases). Trimming stripped 6 bases from V and 8 bases from J, with 16 bases between. This CDR3 is built from 14 residues. The CDR3 DNA is TGTGCCAGCAGCAACGAATGGGGGGGCGAAAAACTGTTTTTT. This encodes CASSNEWGGEKLFF.

In its sample, this clonotype was seen a few times. The final CDR3 position lacks the conserved phenylalanine or tryptophan, pointing to a likely read error. The chain employs TRBV10-3 and TRBJ2-1; 7 bases fit TRBD1. The CDR3 runs to 18 residues. Germline values: CDR1 ENHRY, CDR2 SYGVKD. V gave up 9 bases and J gave up 5 bases; unmatched junction bases: 22. The DNA for the CDR3 is TGTGCCATATCACCCGCTCCTATGAGACAGGGAGTCGACAATGAGCAGTTCCTC. It translates to CAISPAPMRQGVDNEQFL.

The chain joins TRBV27 to TRBJ1-6; the D is unclear. Germline V lookup: CDR1 MNHEY, CDR2 SMNVEV (reference sequence). Trimming removed 5 bases from V and 4 bases from J, with 9 bases in between. This CDR3 is 14 amino acids long. CDR3: CASSRSQYNSPLHF. CDR3 DNA sequence: TGTGCCAGCAGTCGCTCCCAATATAATTCACCCCTCCACTTT.

A few counts support this clonotype. This chain links TRBV6-6 with TRBJ2-7; D is undetermined. This CDR3 is 14 amino acids long. V lost 6 bases to trimming and J lost 3 bases, with 15 bases between them. Germline lookup yields CDR1 MNHNY and CDR2 SVGAGI (reference sequence). Here the CDR3 DNA reads TGTGCCAGCAGATACGGTGAGGTTCTCTACGAGCAGTACTTC. Its translation: CASRYGEVLYEQYF.

A few counts support this clonotype. The chain recombines TRBV20-1 with TRBJ2-2; the D gene is possibly TRBD2 (5 bases). The CDR3 is 13 residues long. Germline values: CDR1 DFQATT, CDR2 SNEGSKA (reference sequence). V lost 3 bases, J lost 7 bases, and 12 bases lay in between. CDR3 DNA sequence: TGCAGTGCTAGGAGGGATTGGGGCGGGGAGCTGTTTTTT. Translated, it gives CSARRDWGGELFF.

The chain uses TRBV19 and TRBJ2-7; D may match TRBD1 or TRBD2 (6 bases each). Germline CDR1 and CDR2: LNHDA and SQIVND (reference sequence). The V end lost 5 bases, the J end lost 3 bases, and 17 bases lay between the germline ends. The CDR3 is 15 residues long. The CDR3 sequence is CASSGPGAHGYEQYF. CDR3 bases: TGTGCCAGTAGTGGGCCGGGGGCGCACGGCTACGAGCAGTACTTC.

The V gene is TRBV3-1, the J gene TRBJ2-5; 8 positions match TRBD2. The J segment lost 5 bases and the V segment lost 4 bases, leaving 6 bases of the junction unmatched. Germline V CDR1 and CDR2: LGHDT, YNNKEL (reference sequence). CDR3 length equals 14 residues. The CDR3 nucleotides are TGTGCCAGCAGCCGGGCGGGAGGAGAGGAGACCCAGTACTTC. Amino acids: CASSRAGGEETQYF.

The J gene is TRBJ2-3, the V gene TRBV20-1; the D gene is possibly TRBD1 (6 bases). The CDR3 extends over 14 amino acids. The V end lost 4 bases, the J end lost 0 bases, and 11 bases lay between the germline ends. Germline CDR1 is DFQATT and CDR2 is SNEGSKA (reference sequence). In DNA form, the CDR3 reads TGCAGTGCTATTCAGGGGATCAGCACAGATACGCAGTATTTT. It codes for CSAIQGISTDTQYF.

This clonotype was picked up a small number of times. The CDR3 nucleotides read TGTGCCAGCAGCTTAGGGACGCTCCCTCCCAATGAGCAGTTCTTC. Residues: CASSLGTLPPNEQFF. The V call is TRBV7-2, the J call TRBJ2-1; no reliable D call. The CDR3 has 15 amino acids. Germline assignment: CDR1 SGHTA and CDR2 FQGNSA. The V and J ends lost 1 base and 6 bases respectively, with 13 bases between them.

This chain links TRBV15 with TRBJ2-3; the D is unclear. The V gene's germline CDR1 is LNHNV and CDR2 YYDKDF (reference sequence). The CDR3 runs 15 residues. Trimming stripped 1 base from V and 3 bases from J, with 11 bases between. Written as DNA, the CDR3 is TGTGCCACCAGCAGAGTAAAGGGAATGACAGATACGCAGTATTTT. Its protein is CATSRVKGMTDTQYF.

This clonotype was detected a few times. The chain joins TRBV10-3 to TRBJ2-1; 12 bases are a match to TRBD2. The length of the CDR3 is 17 residues. Trimming took 3 bases from V and 8 from J; bases not matched to a gene: 11. The germline gives CDR1 ENHRY, CDR2 SYGVKD. The CDR3 DNA sequence: TGTGCCATCAGTGACCCCCTGACTAGCGGGAGATTGGATGAGCAGTTCTTC. This sequence encodes CAISDPLTSGRLDEQFF.

This clonotype was detected only a few times. The chain uses TRBV7-8 and TRBJ2-7, with D perhaps matching TRBD2 (6 bases). V lost 9 bases, J lost 3 bases, and 18 bases lay in between. The CDR3 is 14 amino acids. Germline loops: CDR1 SGHVS, CDR2 FQNEAQ. This CDR3 reads CASLEGSAFYEQYF. CDR3 sequence (DNA): TGTGCCAGTTTGGAGGGTAGCGCCTTCTACGAGCAGTACTTC.

This clonotype was detected a few times. The chain uses TRBV10-2 and TRBJ2-1; weak D call: TRBD1 (6 bases). The CDR3 contains 14 residues. Trimming left V 11 bases short and J 5 bases short, with 19 bases between. Germline-derived CDR1 and CDR2 are WSHSY and SAAADI. The CDR3 is CAAYRDTGDNEQFF. CDR3 nucleotides: TGCGCCGCCTACCGGGACACAGGTGACAATGAGCAGTTCTTC.

This clonotype appeared a few times. The chain links TRBV19 to TRBJ2-1, with 7 positions matching TRBD2. CDR3 size: 15 residues. The junction had 10 bases not matched to a gene; V was cut back by 5 bases and J by 6 bases. The V gene's germline CDR1 is LNHDA and CDR2 SQIVND (reference sequence). The CDR3 protein is CASSQFAGEVNEQFF. The DNA of the CDR3 is TGTGCCAGTAGTCAATTCGCGGGAGAGGTCAATGAGCAGTTCTTC.

This clonotype was detected only a few times. The chain carries TRBV6-2 or TRBV6-3 and TRBJ2-7, with 7 nucleotides matching TRBD1. The germline CDR1 and CDR2 sequences are MNHEY and SVGEGT. The CDR3 totals 12 residues. Unmatched junction bases numbered 8, after V lost 8 bases and J lost 7 bases. Here the CDR3 DNA reads TGTGCCAGCGCCGGGACAGTACGTGAGCAGTACTTC. It translates to CASAGTVREQYF.